These 15 T cell receptor beta chains share one sample of origin, sequenced in a study of shared clonotypes between healthy human individuals. Profiled with immunoSEQ multiplex PCR; TCRdb holds only in-frame clones, not every one. The table shows over 2 million clones, with 85% to 95% occurring only once. The specimen sequenced was naive CD4+ T cells sorted from blood. Subset denoted: CD45RA+ positively selected. The receptors shown here come from a man aged 18 to 29 in good health.

This clone is a singleton in its sample. The J gene is TRBJ2-2, the V gene TRBV2, with 10 bases identical to TRBD2. The CDR3 covers 14 residues. After removal of 7 bases from V and 5 bases from J, the junction contained 4 bases not matched to a gene. CDR1 and CDR2 (germline): SNHLY, FYNNEI. CDR3 loop: CASKPGLATGELFF. The CDR3 DNA follows: TGTGCCAGCAAACCGGGACTAGCGACCGGGGAGCTGTTTTTT.

The chain couples TRBV27 to TRBJ2-7; D perhaps matches TRBD1 (6 bases). This CDR3 spans 15 amino acids. Per the germline V gene, CDR1 is MNHEY and CDR2 is SMNVEV (reference sequence). The V end lost 4 bases, the J end lost 3 bases, and 16 bases lay between the germline ends. Here the CDR3 DNA reads TGTGCCAGCAGTTCCAAGGACAGATACCACTACGAGCAGTACTTC. Protein sequence: CASSSKDRYHYEQYF.

This clone has just one count. Other DNA sequences of this sample code for an identical CDR3. This chain uses TRBV19 with TRBJ1-1, with D perhaps TRBD1 (5 bases). The CDR3 sequence is 15 residues long. The V end lost 5 bases, the J end lost 5 bases, and 18 bases lay between the germline ends. The germline CDR1 and CDR2 sequences are LNHDA and SQIVND (reference sequence). The CDR3 region is CASSLQTGTGTEAFF. For the CDR3, the DNA is TGTGCCAGTAGTCTCCAGACGGGGACGGGGACTGAAGCTTTCTTT.

V and J are TRBV5-1 and TRBJ1-3; D gene unclear. The germline V gene has CDR1 SGHRS and CDR2 YFSETQ. This CDR3 is built from 15 residues. Trimming pared 3 bases from V and 5 bases from J, leaving 15 bases between. As DNA, the CDR3 is TGCGCCAGCAGCTCCGAATATCCCGACCGAAACACCATATATTTT. This gives the protein CASSSEYPDRNTIYF.

This chain links TRBV28 with TRBJ1-2; 8 nucleotides align to TRBD1. This CDR3 region has 14 residues. V shed 2 bases and J 4 bases; nucleotides not matched to a gene: 3. CDR1 and CDR2 (germline): MDHEN, SYDVKM. In DNA, the CDR3 is TGTGCCAGCAGTTTAGCAGGGGGCGTCTATGGCTACACCTTC. This gives the protein CASSLAGGVYGYTF.

The chain carries TRBV7-3 and TRBJ2-7; 10 bases are a match to TRBD2. The germline CDR1 and CDR2 sequences are SGHTA and FQGTGA. This CDR3 contains 17 residues. V trimming: 10 bases; J trimming: 7 bases; junction bases outside the gene matches: 22. In DNA, the CDR3 is TGTGCCACCCTAATCTCACTAGCGGGGAGGCGGGAAGGGGAGCAGTACTTC. It is translated as CATLISLAGRREGEQYF.

This chain connects TRBV7-2 to TRBJ1-1; D not resolved. Germline loops: CDR1 SGHTA, CDR2 FQGNSA. This CDR3 is 15 amino acids long. V was clipped by 4 bases and J by 1 base, with 13 bases between them. CDR3 sequence reads: CASSSTQGRNTEAFF. The CDR3 DNA reads TGTGCCAGCAGCTCCACTCAAGGGAGGAACACTGAAGCTTTCTTT.

J is TRBJ1-6 and V is TRBV30; no firm D call. V was trimmed by 1 base and J by 9 bases, leaving 4 bases between them. There are 11 residues in the CDR3. The germline CDR1 and CDR2 sequences are GTSNPN and SVGIG (reference sequence). This CDR3 is CAWSGLSPLHF. The CDR3 bases are TGTGCCTGGAGTGGTCTTTCACCCCTCCACTTT.

This chain joins TRBV6-7 and TRBJ1-2; TRBD1 might be the D (6 bases). TRBV6-7 is flagged as an ORF with uncertain function. This CDR3 is 16 amino acids long. Deletions cut 8 bases from V and 4 bases from J, with 23 bases between. The DNA of the CDR3 is TGTGCCAGCCAGAACGTACTGGGACATCTGAGCTATGGCTACACCTTC. This codes for CASQNVLGHLSYGYTF.

The sample holds one count of this clone. The rearrangement uses TRBV4-1 and TRBJ2-7, with TRBD2 as a possible D gene (6 bases). The CDR3 is 15 residues long. The V gene's germline CDR1 is MGHRA and CDR2 YSYEKL. V gave up 3 bases and J gave up 2 bases, with 14 bases separating them. The CDR3 DNA reads TGCGCCAGCAGCCACCTCGGGAGAAGTCCCTACGAGCAGTACTTC. It translates to CASSHLGRSPYEQYF.

The chain recombines TRBV5-4 with TRBJ1-2, with D tentatively TRBD1 (5 bases). CDR1 is SGHNT and CDR2 is YYREEE in the germline V gene (reference sequence). V was trimmed by 0 bases and J by 6 bases, leaving 15 bases between them. CDR3 length equals 15 residues. DNA of the CDR3: TGTGCCAGCAGCTTGGCGAGTGGGGGGGTGCATGGCTACACCTTC. Its translation: CASSLASGGVHGYTF.

The table lists this clone with a count of one. This rearrangement joins TRBV7-8 to TRBJ1-2; 8 positions match TRBD1. This CDR3 comprises 15 residues. The junction had 3 bases not matched to a gene; V was cut back by 1 base and J by 2 bases. Germline CDR1 SGHVS, CDR2 FQNEAQ. CDR3 nucleotide sequence: TGTGCCAGCAGCTTAGGGACAGGGAAAAACTATGGCTACACCTTC. As protein: CASSLGTGKNYGYTF. The full variable domain, rest sourced from reference TRBV7-8 and TRBJ1-2, is GAGVSQSPRYKVAKRGQDVALRCDPISGHVSLFWYQQALGQGPEFLTYFQNEAQLDKSGLPSDRFFAERPEGSVSTLKIQRTQQEDSAVYLCASSLGTGKNYGYTFGSGTRLTVV.

The V and J genes are TRBV19 and TRBJ2-4; maybe TRBD1 (6 bases). The germline gives CDR1 LNHDA, CDR2 SQIVND (reference sequence). Trimming shortened V by 2 bases and J by 1 base, and 12 bases separated the two germline ends. The CDR3 totals 16 residues. CDR3 sequence reads: CASSIRDTAAKNIQYF. The CDR3 DNA sequence: TGTGCCAGTAGTATACGGGACACCGCCGCCAAAAACATTCAGTACTTC.

The chain has TRBV6-4 and TRBJ2-3; 10 bases map to TRBD1. V gave up 0 bases and J gave up 3 bases; unmatched junction bases: 0. The germline CDR1 and CDR2 sequences are MRHNA and SNTAGT. The CDR3 is made up of 15 amino acids. The CDR3 loop is CASSDSGQGTDTQYF. CDR3 bases: TGTGCCAGCAGTGACTCGGGACAGGGGACAGATACGCAGTATTTT.

This sequence joins TRBV7-9 and TRBJ1-1; D gene uncertain. Germline CDR1 reads SEHNR; CDR2 reads FQNEAQ (reference sequence). The CDR3 runs to 12 residues. V lost 3 bases to trimming and J lost 8 bases, with 10 bases between them. The CDR3 nucleotides read TGTGCCAGCAGCTTGGACGGACGCGAAGCTTTCTTT. This sequence encodes CASSLDGREAFF.